One sample yielded the 16 T cell receptor beta chains listed below, sequenced in a study of blood T cell repertoires in COVID-19 (dated by TCRdb to 2019 to 2021). Receptors were amplified or captured by the immunoSEQ multiplex PCR assay. Not all clones reach the TCRdb copy of this immuneACCESS table, which keeps in-frame sequences only. Checked studies attribute under half of the gap to unresolved V genes and leave the rest unexplained. In this sample the table shows approximately 160,000 clones, 86% of which occur a single time. The ten largest clones take up 4% of the sample. The material sequenced was peripheral blood. Receptor source: a woman in her seventies with acute or convalescent COVID-19.

The chain has TRBV6-5 and TRBJ1-6; no clear D. V gave up 6 bases and J gave up 9 bases, with 18 bases separating them. CDR1 is MNHEY, CDR2 SVGAGI, per germline. The CDR3 is made up of 15 amino acids. The CDR3 bases are TGTGCCAGCAGCCAAAGGGAGGGATCCATTTCACCCCTCCACTTT. Amino acid sequence: CASSQREGSISPLHF.

This chain uses TRBV24-1 with TRBJ2-7; TRBD1 matches 11 bases. The CDR3 is made up of 15 amino acids. J gave up 6 bases and V 4 bases, and 7 bases lay outside the gene matches. Germline CDR1 is KGHDR and CDR2 is SFDVKD. DNA of the CDR3: TGTGCCACCAGTGAGGGGGGGACAGGGGGTGGCGAGCAGTACTTC. This codes for CATSEGGTGGGEQYF.

The chain links TRBV24-1 to TRBJ2-7; the D gene is possibly TRBD1 (5 bases). Germline values: CDR1 KGHDR, CDR2 SFDVKD. V gave up 9 bases and J gave up 6 bases, with 11 bases separating them. This CDR3 spans 11 amino acids. Written as DNA, the CDR3 is TGTGCCACCTCTTGGGGCGGCGAGCAGTACTTC. Translation gives CATSWGGEQYF.

This clone has a single count. The chain combines TRBV14 with TRBJ2-4, with a tentative D call TRBD2 (6 bases). This CDR3 spans 12 amino acids. The V gene lost 4 bases and the J gene lost 9 bases, with 10 bases spanning the gap. In germline, CDR1 is SGHDN, CDR2 FVKESK. CDR3: CASSRGTPIQYF. In nucleotides, the CDR3 is TGTGCCAGCAGCCGCGGGACGCCCATTCAGTACTTC.

The genes are TRBV19 and TRBJ2-5; 9 bases match TRBD1. Per germline, CDR1 LNHDA and CDR2 SQIVND (reference sequence). The CDR3 sequence is 16 residues long. The V and J ends lost 6 bases and 5 bases, in that order; junction bases with no gene match: 13. This chain's CDR3 is CASRKGQGYPGETQYF. For the CDR3, the DNA is TGTGCCAGTAGGAAGGGACAGGGTTACCCAGGGGAGACCCAGTACTTC.

V gene TRBV19 combines with J gene TRBJ1-4; 8 bases are a match to TRBD1. The CDR3 is made up of 14 amino acids. V was pared by 8 bases and J by 6 bases, with 8 bases of the junction left unmatched. Germline CDR1 LNHDA, CDR2 SQIVND (reference sequence). The CDR3 DNA is TGTGCCAGTTCCGCAGGGGGCTTATATGAAAAACTGTTTTTT. Translation: CASSAGGLYEKLFF.

The rearrangement joins TRBV9 to TRBJ2-2; the match to TRBD1 covers 7 bases. The germline V gene encodes CDR1 SGDLS and CDR2 YYNGEE. The CDR3 loop spans 15 amino acids. Trimming at V came to 6 bases and at J to 5 bases, leaving 10 bases not matched to a gene. Here the CDR3 DNA reads TGTGCCAGCACCACAGGGGCGCAGGGTACCGGGGAGCTGTTTTTT. Residues: CASTTGAQGTGELFF.

The V call is TRBV11-2, the J call TRBJ1-5; D is possibly TRBD1 (5 bases). Germline CDR1 reads SGHAT; CDR2 reads FQNNGV. The CDR3 extends over 13 amino acids. The germline V and J ends were trimmed by 5 bases and 3 bases, with 8 bases remaining between them. In nucleotides, the CDR3 is TGTGCCAGCAGCAGACAGCTCAATCAGCCCCAGCATTTT. As protein: CASSRQLNQPQHF. Based on the CDR3 plus reference TRBV11-2 and TRBJ1-5, the full variable domain is EAGVAQSPRYKIIEKRQSVAFWCNPISGHATLYWYQQILGQGPKLLIQFQNNGVVDDSQLPKDRFSAERLKGVDSTLKIQPAKLEDSAVYLCASSRQLNQPQHFGDGTRLSIL.

V gene TRBV4-2 combines with J gene TRBJ1-3; no clear D. The V end was cut by 1 base, the J end by 0 bases, with 7 bases between. The germline CDR1 and CDR2 sequences are LGHNA and YNFKEQ. CDR3 size: 15 residues. DNA for the CDR3: TGTGCCAGCAGCCAAGTCGCCGGCTCTGGAAACACCATATATTTT. This codes for CASSQVAGSGNTIYF.

The rearrangement uses TRBV7-8 and TRBJ1-2; a weak D match, TRBD1 (5 bases). The germline gives CDR1 SGHVS, CDR2 FQNEAQ. Trimming stripped 3 bases from V and 6 bases from J, with 11 bases between. CDR3 length: 13 residues. CDR3 nucleotides: TGTGCCAGCAGCTTGGGCAGGGCGAATGGCTACACCTTC. Translating gives CASSLGRANGYTF.

The rearrangement joins TRBV14 to TRBJ2-1, with D tentatively TRBD2 (5 bases). V was pared by 1 base and J by 7 bases, with 14 bases between. CDR1 and CDR2 (germline): SGHDN, FVKESK. This CDR3 is built from 15 residues. The CDR3 protein is CASSQGGLARNEQFF. The CDR3 DNA is TGTGCCAGCAGCCAAGGAGGTCTAGCTAGGAATGAGCAGTTCTTC.

V is TRBV6-6 and J is TRBJ1-1; 9 bases line up with TRBD1. V shed 6 bases and J 8 bases; nucleotides not matched to a gene: 13. Germline V CDR1 and CDR2: MNHNY, SVGAGI (reference sequence). The length of the CDR3 is 15 residues. Here the CDR3 reads CASSRLTGGRVEAFF. CDR3 nucleotides: TGTGCCAGCAGCCGGCTGACAGGGGGAAGGGTGGAAGCTTTCTTT.

V is TRBV13 and J is TRBJ1-3; D uncertain. Trimming shortened V by 1 base and J by 2 bases, and 9 bases separated the two germline ends. This CDR3 is built from 15 residues. The germline V gene has CDR1 PRHDT and CDR2 FYEKMQ (reference sequence). As DNA, the CDR3 is TGTGCCAGCAGCTTAGCGGAGGGAACTGGAAACACCATATATTTT. Translation gives CASSLAEGTGNTIYF.

The chain combines TRBV7-9 with TRBJ2-7; 8 bases agree with TRBD1. The CDR3 length is 14 residues. V was clipped by 5 bases and J by 7 bases; unmatched bases: 10. Germline V gene lookup returns CDR1 SEHNR and CDR2 FQNEAQ (reference sequence). CDR3 protein: CASSRAGWDREQYF. The DNA of the CDR3 is TGTGCCAGCAGCCGAGCGGGTTGGGACAGGGAGCAGTACTTC.

The chain employs TRBV7-2 and TRBJ2-6; D gene ambiguous. Germline CDR1 and CDR2: SGHTA and FQGNSA. V lost 5 bases and J lost 0, with 8 bases in between. The CDR3 has 15 amino acids. The CDR3 bases are TGTGCCAGCAGCCTACAGAGCTCTGGGGCCAACGTCCTGACTTTC. Translation: CASSLQSSGANVLTF. The entire variable domain, with the rest obtained from reference TRBV7-2 and TRBJ2-6, is as follows: GAGVSQSPSNKVTEKGKDVELRCDPISGHTALYWYRQSLGQGLEFLIYFQGNSAPDKSGLPSDRFSAERTGGSVSTLTIQRTQQEDSAVYLCASSLQSSGANVLTFGAGSRLTVL.

This clone was seen a handful of times. The chain employs TRBV2 and TRBJ1-1; tentative D call: TRBD1 (5 bases). The CDR3 is 19 residues long. Germline V gene data show CDR1 as SNHLY and CDR2 as FYNNEI. The ends were cut back, 6 bases at V and 1 base at J, with 27 bases in the middle. CDR3 DNA sequence: TGTGCCAGCAGCCAGCAGAGTAGGGGCGCGATCTATCCGAACACTGAAGCTTTCTTT. This gives the protein CASSQQSRGAIYPNTEAFF.